This T cell receptor beta chain originates from a study of T cells in Graves' hyperthyroidism and ophthalmopathy. The CDR3 sequence is 15 residues long. V was cut by 4 bases and J by 5 bases, with 17 bases left in between. There were TCR beta CDR3 regions amplified from RNA transcripts. The HTBI primer set drove a first-round RT-PCR of the TCR CDR3. From the multiplex PCR reads, TCRdb called clonotypes with MiXCR, one entry per CDR3 protein. This table has fewer than 350,000 distinct CDR3 sequences, roughly 19% appearing once. Every diagnosis used clinical symptoms, serum thyroxine and TRAb, thyroid ultrasound and orbital computed tomography.

This clonotype was sampled from a man aged 45 to 65 with Graves' ophthalmopathy. The sample consisted of blood. This sequence joins TRBV12-3 or TRBV12-4 and TRBJ1-2; a weak D match, TRBD1 (6 bases). CDR3 region: CASSSAIEGGYGYTF. CDR3 sequence (DNA): TGTGCCAGCAGTTCCGCAATTGAGGGGGGGTATGGCTACACCTTC.